This T cell receptor beta chain stems from a study of neurological immune-mediated disorders. MiXCR was run by TCRdb on the 5' RACE reads, yielding one entry per CDR3 protein. The data show about 81,000 distinct CDR3 sequences, about 4.3% seen once. Germline CDR1 reads KGHSH; CDR2 reads LQKENI. V was trimmed by 2 bases and J by 3 bases, leaving 16 bases between them. The CDR3 is 16 residues long. A few counts support this clonotype. The time point denotes: longitudinal time-point 3. PBMCs numbering 2 million and stored at -80 C yielded the unsorted libraries. The TCR was taken from an older woman with multiple sclerosis. The material sequenced was PBMCs. The chain is built from TRBV18 and TRBJ1-2; D is uncertain. The CDR3 protein is CASSPSLSPKDYGYTF. CDR3 DNA: TGTGCCAGCTCACCATCCCTTTCTCCTAAGGACTATGGCTACACCTTC.